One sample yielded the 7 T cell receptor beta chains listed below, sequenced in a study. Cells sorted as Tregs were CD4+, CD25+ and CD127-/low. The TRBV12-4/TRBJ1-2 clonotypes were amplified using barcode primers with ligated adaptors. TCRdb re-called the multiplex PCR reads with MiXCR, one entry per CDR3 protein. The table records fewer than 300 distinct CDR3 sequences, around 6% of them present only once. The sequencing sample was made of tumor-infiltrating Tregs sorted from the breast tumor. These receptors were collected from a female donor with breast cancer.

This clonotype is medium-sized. CDR3 nucleotide sequence: TGTGCCAGCAGCCGCACAAGAAACTATGGCTACACCTTC. Residues: CASSRTRNYGYTF. The V and J genes are TRBV12-3 or TRBV12-4 and TRBJ1-2; D gene unclear. The ends were cut back, 6 bases at V and 2 bases at J, with 10 bases in the middle. The CDR3 is 13 amino acids.

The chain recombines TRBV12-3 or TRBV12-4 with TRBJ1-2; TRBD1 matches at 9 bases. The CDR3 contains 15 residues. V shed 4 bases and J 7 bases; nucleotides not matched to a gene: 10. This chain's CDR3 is CASSYSGTGLGGYTF. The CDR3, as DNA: TGTGCCAGCAGTTATTCCGGGACAGGGTTGGGTGGCTACACCTTC.

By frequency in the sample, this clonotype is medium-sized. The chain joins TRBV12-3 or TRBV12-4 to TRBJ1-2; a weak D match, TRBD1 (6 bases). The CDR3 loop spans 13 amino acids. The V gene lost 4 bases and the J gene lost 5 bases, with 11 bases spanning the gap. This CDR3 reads CASSSGQGYGYTF. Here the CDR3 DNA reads TGTGCCAGCAGTTCCGGGCAGGGGTATGGCTACACCTTC.

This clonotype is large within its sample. CDR3 sequence reads: CASSSTPLDYGYTF. The CDR3, as DNA: TGTGCCAGCAGTTCGACTCCACTAGACTATGGCTACACCTTC. The chain combines TRBV12-3 or TRBV12-4 with TRBJ1-2; D unresolved. The CDR3 contains 14 residues. V was trimmed by 4 bases and J by 3 bases, leaving 12 bases between them.

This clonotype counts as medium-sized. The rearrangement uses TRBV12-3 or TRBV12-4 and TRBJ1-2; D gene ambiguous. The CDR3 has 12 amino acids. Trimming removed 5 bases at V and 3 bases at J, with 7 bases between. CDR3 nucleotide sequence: TGTGCCAGCAGTCACTCAGACTATGGCTACACCTTC. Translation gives CASSHSDYGYTF.

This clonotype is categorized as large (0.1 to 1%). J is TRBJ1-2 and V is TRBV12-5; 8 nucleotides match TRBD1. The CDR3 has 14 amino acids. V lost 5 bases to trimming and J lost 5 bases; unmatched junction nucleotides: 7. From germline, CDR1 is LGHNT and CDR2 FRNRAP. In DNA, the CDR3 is TGTGCTAGTGGTCTACTGGACAGGGAGTATGGCTACACCTTC. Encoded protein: CASGLLDREYGYTF. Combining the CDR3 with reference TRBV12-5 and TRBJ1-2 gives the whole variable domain DARVTQTPRHKVTEMGQEVTMRCQPILGHNTVFWYRQTMMQGLELLAYFRNRAPLDDSGMPKDRFSAEMPDATLATLKIQPSEPRDSAVYFCASGLLDREYGYTFGSGTRLTVV.

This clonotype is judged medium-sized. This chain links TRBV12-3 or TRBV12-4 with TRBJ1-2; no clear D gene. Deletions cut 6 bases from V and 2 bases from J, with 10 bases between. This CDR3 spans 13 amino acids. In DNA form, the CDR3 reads TGTGCCAGCAGCCCCGTGAGGAACTATGGCTACACCTTC. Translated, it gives CASSPVRNYGYTF.